This entry describes one TCR beta chain. Some clones are missing from TCRdb's copy, which holds only in-frame ones; the method was immunoSEQ multiplex PCR. This sample yields around 55,000 clones, of which 75% to 90% are seen a single time; roughly an eighth belongs to the top ten. The sample is drawn from a study of OX40 agonist ivuxolimab in advanced cancers. The sequencing used CD4+ or CD8+ T cells sorted from blood, collected in a trial of the OX40 agonist ivuxolimab. The receptor's source is an adult with an advanced solid tumor such as melanoma, head and neck, liver or kidney cancer.

This CDR3 reads CAWSVLGQPQHF. The CDR3 DNA reads as TGTGCCTGGAGTGTATTGGGACAGCCCCAGCATTTT. This chain uses TRBV30 with TRBJ1-5; D call uncertain. V lost 0 bases to trimming and J lost 7 bases, with 7 bases between them. The CDR3 length is 12 residues. Looked up from germline, CDR1 is GTSNPN and CDR2 is SVGIG (reference sequence).